This T cell receptor beta chain stems from a study of monozygotic twins with cystic fibrosis. Study-level findings and limits: Monozygotic CF twin pairs shared significantly more nucleotide-identical clonotypes than unrelated CF individuals did. In 13 of 16 pairs, V gene usage was closest to the co-twin's. Clonality was generally low (median around 0.009), higher in the most severe patients.

Turning to this clone: Antigen unknown.

The data were produced by immunoSEQ multiplex PCR, yet TCRdb's version contains in-frame clones alone and is incomplete. The table lists 8,500 to 14,000 clones, around 95% of them singletons, with approximately 0.8% in the top ten. The CDR3 has 15 residues. Germline V gene data show CDR1 as SNHLY and CDR2 as FYNNEI. Trimming took off 4 bases at V and 3 bases at J, with 16 bases between the two ends. Sequenced sample: blood. The clonotype originates from a boy aged 5-17 years with cystic fibrosis. The J gene is TRBJ2-7, the V gene TRBV2, with unresolved D. The CDR3: CASSGRLLRDYEQYF. CDR3 nucleotides: TGTGCCAGCAGTGGACGACTCTTGAGAGACTACGAGCAGTACTTC.